This T cell receptor beta chain was obtained from a study of shared clonotypes between healthy human individuals. Using about 220 ng DNA, approximately 30,000 T cell genomes, the sorted-subset replicate PCRs were run. In the source study's methods: ImmunoSEQ output lacked quality scores and full-length reads, limiting matched filtering. Produced via immunoSEQ multiplex PCR; TCRdb's table is partial and in-frame only. That table gives V, J and clone size, and the DNA gave D and trimming. The sample holds roughly 1.4 million clones, about 98.5% seen once. From germline, CDR1 is MNHEY and CDR2 SMNVEV (reference sequence). Trimming took off 0 bases at V and 1 base at J, with 3 bases between the two ends. The length of the CDR3 is 13 residues. In the case of this clone: The target antigen is unknown. This same CDR3 is encoded by further DNA sequences in the sample.

Study-wide results and caveats: The study found 4.5% to 6% of naive CD4 clonotypes shared across a few donors. Among donors, the sharing of clonotypes was expected to be influenced by sequencing depth.

Sequencing input: naive CD4+ T cells sorted from blood. The subset: CD45RA+ positively selected. V is TRBV27 and J is TRBJ1-1; the D is unclear. The receptor comes from a man aged 25 to 40 in good health. CDR3 residues: CASSLSRNTEAFF. The CDR3 nucleotides read TGTGCCAGCAGTTTATCTAGGAACACTGAAGCTTTCTTT.